This TCR beta chain was identified in a study of vaccination effects on CD4 cells after COVID-19. With the ViraFEST assay, the study expanded antigen-specific CD4+ T cells using viral peptide pools, then sequenced them. Isolation of CD4+ T cells took place after approximately 10 days of culture. Each participant was given two doses of one vaccine (BNT162b2 or mRNA-1273). This clone is a singleton in its sample. Its antigen is not identified. The repertoire was sequenced with immunoSEQ multiplex PCR; TCRdb's copy has only in-frame clones and lacks some. The data show some 30,000 clones, with 82% seen just once and roughly 1.6% held by the top ten. The CDR3 extends over 15 amino acids. The germline gives CDR1 GTSNPN, CDR2 SVGIG (reference sequence). Trimming cost V 7 bases and J 2 bases; bases outside gene matches: 10.

This receptor was identified in a human donor who received a COVID-19 vaccine. Some clones in this sample may be carry-over from other donors' samples. The material sequenced was CD4+ T cells from PBMCs cultured with HCoV-NL63 spike peptides, taken after COVID-19 vaccination. The chain couples TRBV30 to TRBJ2-5; TRBD2 aligns across 10 bases. CDR3 loop: CASAGGAGGQETQYF. CDR3 DNA sequence: TGTGCCTCAGCCGGGGGAGCGGGGGGGCAAGAGACCCAGTACTTC.